This T cell receptor (beta chain) was sequenced for a study of blood T cell repertoires in COVID-19. In the original processing: Scientists estimated how many nucleated cells there were by amplifying reference gene primers. The repertoire was sequenced with immunoSEQ multiplex PCR; TCRdb's copy has only in-frame clones and lacks some. That table furnishes V, J and clone size, whereas the DNA furnished D and trimming. The repertoire has about 87,000 clones, 70% to 90% of them found once; the top ten carry approximately 7.4%. The TCR sequence derives from a human donor with acute or convalescent COVID-19. The donor label of this sample is uncertain. Specimen: peripheral blood.

The CDR3 region has the DNA TGCGCCAGCAGTGAGGTGGGGGGGGATCAGCCCCAGCATTTT. Residues: CASSEVGGDQPQHF. The rearrangement uses TRBV10-2 and TRBJ1-5, with a possible D match to TRBD1 (5 bases). The CDR3 is 14 residues long. Trimming cost V 2 bases and J 5 bases, with 10 bases left between them. Germline loops: CDR1 WSHSY, CDR2 SAAADI.